Listed below are T cell receptor beta chains from one sample, sequenced in a study of blood T cell repertoires in COVID-19. Data came from immunoSEQ multiplex PCR; TCRdb stores just in-frame clones and leaves some out. The data contain around 160,000 clones, roughly 87% of them singletons. Sequencing was carried out using PBMCs or T cells enriched from blood (not recorded which). These receptors all come from a woman between 40 and 55 years old who had been exposed to COVID-19. CDR3s include the opening cysteine and the closing phenylalanine or tryptophan. Fields, in order: V gene, D gene, clone size, J gene, CDR3 protein, CDR3 DNA. A D gene is named only where the DNA matches it firmly. Some rows have no size entry. The others give once, few or many, or a class for an expanded clone.

>TRBV7-6|NA|NA|TRBJ1-4
CASSQGRGREKLFF
TGTGCCAGCAGCCAAGGGAGGGGACGGGAAAAACTGTTTTTT
>TRBV18|TRBD2|NA|TRBJ2-1
CASSPTGLGYNEQFF
TGTGCCAGCTCACCGACGGGACTAGGTTACAATGAGCAGTTCTTC
>TRBV11-2|NA|NA|TRBJ2-7
CASSPQIRLSYEQYF
TGTGCCAGCAGCCCGCAGATTCGCCTCTCCTACGAGCAGTACTTC
>TRBV6-5|NA|NA|TRBJ1-1
CASSYSINRNTEAFF
TGTGCCAGCAGTTACTCGATCAACAGGAACACTGAAGCTTTCTTT
>TRBV7-2|NA|NA|TRBJ2-7
CASSLVQFRGEQYF
TGTGCCAGCAGCTTAGTACAGTTTCGTGGGGAGCAGTACTTC
>TRBV27|TRBD1|NA|TRBJ2-7
CASSRQGYEQYF
TGTGCCAGCAGTCGACAGGGCTACGAGCAGTACTTC
>TRBV3-1/TRBV3-2|NA|once|TRBJ1-3
CASSQEITGGNTIYF
TGTGCCAGCAGCCAAGAAATTACAGGGGGAAACACCATATATTTT
>TRBV6-5|NA|NA|TRBJ2-5
CASNPGTVQETQYF
TGTGCCAGTAATCCTGGGACTGTACAAGAGACCCAGTACTTC
>TRBV5-1|TRBD1|NA|TRBJ1-6
CASREGQASSYNSPLHF
TGCGCCAGCAGGGAAGGACAGGCCAGCTCCTATAATTCACCCCTCCACTTT
>TRBV7-2|NA|NA|TRBJ1-1
CASTLLTANTEAFF
TGTGCCAGCACCTTATTGACAGCGAACACTGAAGCTTTCTTT